This paragraph covers one T cell receptor beta chain sequence. The antigen is undetermined. This sample was included in a study of identical twins. The study's findings and limits: Invariant MAIT and iNKT cells may have partly biased zero-insertion analyses.

The CDR3 runs 13 residues. Trimming pared 1 base from V and 4 bases from J, leaving 8 bases between. In germline, CDR1 is LNHNV, CDR2 YYDKDF (reference sequence). Unique molecular identifiers were present on the cDNA, and a universal primer site came from template switching. Each CDR3 protein gets one entry after TCRdb re-called the 5' RACE reads with MiXCR. The sample contains 600,000 to 800,000 distinct CDR3 sequences, over 20% of which appear only once. These data were likewise used in another study, on T cells expressing NK-cell markers. That investigation notes: Seven HCMV-seropositive donors and one seronegative donor made up the eight sequenced donors.

The clonotype comes from a woman aged 18-30 years in good health. The chain carries TRBV15 and TRBJ2-7, with a weak D call TRBD1 (6 bases). Sample: PBMCs. Here the CDR3 DNA reads TGTGCCACCAGCAGAGCACAGGGTTACGAGCAGTACTTC. Its translation: CATSRAQGYEQYF.